Below are 5 T cell receptor beta chains sequenced from a single sample in a study of T-cell memory formation after mild COVID-19. TCRdb re-called the 5' RACE reads with MiXCR, one entry per CDR3 protein. The sample includes roughly 180,000 distinct CDR3 sequences, roughly 10% of them seen just once. What was sequenced was PBMCs or a T cell subset sorted from them (not recorded which). Receptor source: a man younger than 30 who had mild COVID-19 (a few samples of this study predate the infection). Cell type and time point are not known.

This clonotype came up once. The chain links TRBV3-2 to TRBJ2-7; whether TRBD1, the table's D call, matches the DNA was not checked. TRBV3-2 is deemed a pseudogene. The CDR3 spans 17 residues. The CDR3 coding sequence is TGTGCCAGCAGCCGAAAAACCCGGGACAGGCGTTCGTACGGGCAGTACGTC. Its translation is CASSRKTRDRRSYGQYV.

The V gene is TRBV7-2, the J gene TRBJ2-5; 9 nucleotides match TRBD1. Losses at the gene ends were 5 bases for V and 1 base for J; bases not matched to a gene: 5. This CDR3 spans 15 amino acids. Looked up from germline, CDR1 is SGHTA and CDR2 is FQGNSA. CDR3 sequence reads: CASSVDRGVQETQYF. CDR3 sequence (DNA): TGTGCCAGCAGCGTCGACAGGGGGGTCCAAGAGACCCAGTACTTC.

The rearrangement uses TRBV5-1 and TRBJ2-3; 10 nucleotides line up with TRBD1. Per the germline V gene, CDR1 is SGHRS and CDR2 is YFSETQ. Trimming cost V 1 base and J 6 bases; bases outside gene matches: 2. The CDR3 consists of 14 residues. The CDR3 DNA sequence: TGCGCCAGCAGCTTGACGGGACAGGGGGATACGCAGTATTTT. This sequence encodes CASSLTGQGDTQYF.

This clonotype was found a few times. The J gene is TRBJ1-6, the V gene TRBV7-9, with a weak D call TRBD1 (5 bases). This CDR3 has 11 residues. Looked up from germline, CDR1 is SEHNR and CDR2 is FQNEAQ (reference sequence). V was pared by 7 bases and J by 12 bases, with 10 bases between. CDR3 in amino acids: CASTLGGPLHF. The CDR3 region has the DNA TGTGCCAGCACCCTGGGGGGACCCCTCCACTTT.

This chain uses TRBV20-1 with TRBJ1-2, with 8 bases identical to TRBD1. The junction had 12 bases not matched to a gene; V was cut back by 5 bases and J by 4 bases. The CDR3 is 15 residues long. Germline lookup yields CDR1 DFQATT and CDR2 SNEGSKA (reference sequence). The CDR3 sequence: CSAPSADRVAYGYTF. CDR3 nucleotide sequence: TGCAGTGCTCCTAGCGCGGACAGGGTGGCCTATGGCTACACCTTC.